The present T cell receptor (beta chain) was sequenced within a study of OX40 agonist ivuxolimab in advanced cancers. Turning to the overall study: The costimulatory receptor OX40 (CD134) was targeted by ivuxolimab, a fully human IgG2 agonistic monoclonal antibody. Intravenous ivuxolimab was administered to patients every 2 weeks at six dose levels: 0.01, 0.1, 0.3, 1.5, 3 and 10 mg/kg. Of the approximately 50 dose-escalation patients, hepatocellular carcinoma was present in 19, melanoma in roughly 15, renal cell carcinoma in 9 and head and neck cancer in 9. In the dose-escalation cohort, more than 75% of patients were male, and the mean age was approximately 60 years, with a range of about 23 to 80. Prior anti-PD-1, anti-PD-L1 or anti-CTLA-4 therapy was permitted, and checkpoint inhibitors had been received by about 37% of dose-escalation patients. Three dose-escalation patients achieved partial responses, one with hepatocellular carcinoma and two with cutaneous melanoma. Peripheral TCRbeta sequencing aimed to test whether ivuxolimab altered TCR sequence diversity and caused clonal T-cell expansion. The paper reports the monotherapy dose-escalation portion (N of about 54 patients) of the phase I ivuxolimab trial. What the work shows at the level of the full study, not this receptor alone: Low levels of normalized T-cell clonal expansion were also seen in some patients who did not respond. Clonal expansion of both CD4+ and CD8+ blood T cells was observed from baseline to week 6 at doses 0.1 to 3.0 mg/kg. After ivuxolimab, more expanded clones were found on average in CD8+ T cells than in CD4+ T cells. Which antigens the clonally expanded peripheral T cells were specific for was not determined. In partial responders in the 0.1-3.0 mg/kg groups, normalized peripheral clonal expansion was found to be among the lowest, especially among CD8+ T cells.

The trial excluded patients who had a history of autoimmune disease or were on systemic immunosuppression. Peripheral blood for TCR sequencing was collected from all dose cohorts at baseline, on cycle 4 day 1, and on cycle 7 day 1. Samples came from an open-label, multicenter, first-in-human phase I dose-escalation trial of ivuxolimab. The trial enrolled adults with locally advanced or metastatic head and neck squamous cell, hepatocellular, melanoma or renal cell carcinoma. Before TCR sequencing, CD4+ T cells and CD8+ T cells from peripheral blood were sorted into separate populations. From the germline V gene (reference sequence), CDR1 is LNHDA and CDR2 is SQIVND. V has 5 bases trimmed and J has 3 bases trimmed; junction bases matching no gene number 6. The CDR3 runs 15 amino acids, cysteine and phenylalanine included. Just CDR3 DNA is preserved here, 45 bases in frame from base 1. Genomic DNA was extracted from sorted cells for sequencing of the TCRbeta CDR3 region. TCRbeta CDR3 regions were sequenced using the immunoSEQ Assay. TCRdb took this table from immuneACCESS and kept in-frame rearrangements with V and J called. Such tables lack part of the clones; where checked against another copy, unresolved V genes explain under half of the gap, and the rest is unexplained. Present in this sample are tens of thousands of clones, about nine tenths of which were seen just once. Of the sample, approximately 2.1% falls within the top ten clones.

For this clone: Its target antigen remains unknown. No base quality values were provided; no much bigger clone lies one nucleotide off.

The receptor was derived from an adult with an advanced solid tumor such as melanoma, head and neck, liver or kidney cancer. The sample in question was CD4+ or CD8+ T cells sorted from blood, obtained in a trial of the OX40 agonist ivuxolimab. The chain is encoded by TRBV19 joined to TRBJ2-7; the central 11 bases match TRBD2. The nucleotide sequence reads TGTGCCAGTAGTGCGACTAGCGGGGCGAACTACGAGCAGTACTTC. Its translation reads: CASSATSGANYEQYF.